This TCR beta chain was sequenced for a study of blood T cell repertoires in COVID-19. Study in general: Sources were T cells, B-cell-depleted T cells, or PBMCs; the material itself was cDNA or gDNA.

Per the original methods: Reference gene primer amplification yielded estimated nucleated cell counts. This table comes from immunoSEQ multiplex PCR, and its TCRdb copy is limited to in-frame clones, with some not included. V, J and clone size reflect that table, while D and trimming were determined from the DNA. This table has around 120,000 clones, 80% appearing once. V lost 5 bases, J lost 1 base, and 4 bases stayed unmatched. In germline, CDR1 is SGHAT, CDR2 FQNNGV. The CDR3 is 15 amino acids. The rearrangement joins TRBV11-2 to TRBJ1-1, with TRBD1 identical over 10 bases. The sequencing sample was made of peripheral blood. The sequence came from a man in his sixties or seventies with acute or convalescent COVID-19. This CDR3 reads CASSPRDRGNTEAFF. In DNA form, the CDR3 reads TGTGCCAGCAGCCCGAGGGACAGGGGGAACACTGAAGCTTTCTTT.